Here is one TCR beta chain with its context. This clonotype came up many times. Its cognate antigen has yet to be identified. No base qualities exist here, and no much larger clone lies one base off it. CDR1 SGHDN and CDR2 FVKESK were looked up in the germline V gene. The CDR3 covers 12 residues, taking in both the cysteine and the phenylalanine. The read is trimmed to its CDR3 DNA, 36 bases read in frame from base 1. Trimming at the junction amounts to 4 bases on V and 4 bases on J, and the germline ends lie 7 bases apart. Set within a cohort of healthcare workers in London, UK, this nested case-control study involved weekly PCR testing of nasopharyngeal swabs along with blood sampling. Healthcare workers were recruited between 23 and 31 March 2020, during the week of the UK lockdown, and were followed weekly for up to roughly 15 weeks. This record belongs to a study of early T cells in non-severe SARS-CoV-2 infection (dated by TCRdb to the early 2020s). In terms of the full investigation: TCR sequencing used bulk RNA from unsorted whole blood, so alpha and beta chains could not be paired.

Study-wide findings and limitations: VDJdb matching was skewed toward anti-spike CD8 responses and likely underestimated virus-specific expansions, missing private and CD4 specificities.

The library was produced with 5' RACE. Sequencer: NextSeq 500. To correct for sequencing error and PCR bias, the TCR library protocol tagged individual cDNA molecules with unique molecular identifiers. Both TCR alpha and beta chains were sequenced, and tight co-correlation was observed between alpha and beta sequence abundances in each sample. In the paper's pipeline: V gene, J gene and CDR3 annotation of TCR sequences was performed with Decombinator V4. Expanded TCRs were defined as changing significantly between any two time points under a Poisson model with p below 0.0001. TCR abundances were normalised to the total number of TCRs sequenced in each sample and reported as counts per million. MAIT TCRs were defined by TRAV1-2 paired with TRAJ12, TRAJ20 or TRAJ33, and iNKT TCRs by TRAV10 paired with TRAJ18. A search of VDJdb, accessed on 1 November 2021, was run for TCRs annotated to CMV, EBV and SARS-CoV-2, with TCRs annotated for multiple antigens excluded. The public reads were reanalyzed by TCRdb: fastp trimming at Q25, MiXCR alignment, in-frame beta chains only. Identical CDR3 proteins give one entry, which carries the most common genes and DNA. The V and J calls come from TCRdb's annotation, not from the publication. The sample contains fewer than 100,000 distinct CDR3 sequences, about 6.5% of them found a single time. Together, the top ten hold roughly 8% of the sample.

The V and J genes are TRBV14 and TRBJ1-2; matching of 5 bases hints at TRBD1 as the D gene. Sequenced sample: whole blood. The receptor's source is an adult who was a healthcare worker with PCR-confirmed SARS-CoV-2 infection or an uninfected control (not recorded which). The CDR3 reads CASSLTGYGYTF. The DNA sequence is as follows: TGTGCCAGCAGCCTTACAGGCTATGGCTACACCTTC.